This T cell receptor beta chain originates from a study of T cells in Graves' hyperthyroidism and ophthalmopathy. Study results and limitations: A model using 13 V-J features told ophthalmopathy apart from stable hyperthyroidism.

Trimming removed 7 bases from V and 6 bases from J, with 19 bases in between. The CDR3 loop spans 15 amino acids. Germline CDR1 MDHEN, CDR2 SYDVKM. This clonotype was recorded many times. Its antigen is not known. Amplification yielded TCR beta CDR3 regions, with RNA transcripts as the source. HTBI primers were used for first-round RT-PCR of the TCR CDR3. Each CDR3 protein is one row after TCRdb ran MiXCR on the multiplex PCR reads. Of some 600,000 distinct CDR3 sequences listed, about 14% are singletons. What was sequenced was blood. This chain links TRBV28 with TRBJ1-5; tentatively, D is TRBD1 (6 bases). The receptor was derived from a woman aged 25 to 39 with Graves' hyperthyroidism that later progressed to Graves' ophthalmopathy. The CDR3 is CASTTTGNGGQPQHF. The CDR3 nucleotides read TGTGCCAGCACTACTACAGGGAACGGGGGTCAGCCCCAGCATTTT.